These 11 T cell receptor beta chains came from one sample sequenced in a study of T cell responses to AZD1222 COVID-19 vaccine. The table came from immunoSEQ multiplex PCR; TCRdb's copy has only in-frame clones and leaves some out. Of over 130,000 clones in the sample, over 90% are singletons; the top ten hold 3.6%. Here the sequenced sample was peripheral blood, taken 28 days after the second AZD1222 dose. These receptor sequences come from an adult who received the AZD1222 COVID-19 vaccine.

This sequence joins TRBV2 and TRBJ1-4; D is ambiguous. Trimming removed 4 bases at V and 4 bases at J, with 7 bases between. Per the germline V gene, CDR1 is SNHLY and CDR2 is FYNNEI. The CDR3 contains 13 residues. For the CDR3, the DNA is TGTGCCAGCAGTGGAGACCGTAATGAAAAACTGTTTTTT. Translating gives CASSGDRNEKLFF.

The chain combines TRBV18 with TRBJ2-5, with D tentatively TRBD2 (5 bases). Deletions cut 3 bases from V and 4 bases from J, with 15 bases between. The CDR3 has 15 residues. The V gene's germline CDR1 is KGHSH and CDR2 LQKENI. CDR3 in amino acids: CASSPPGSKRETQYF. As DNA, the CDR3 is TGTGCCAGCTCACCTCCGGGGTCCAAGAGAGAGACCCAGTACTTC.

This rearrangement joins TRBV19 to TRBJ2-1, with 8 bases aligning to TRBD2. The CDR3 is 15 amino acids. Germline assignment: CDR1 LNHDA and CDR2 SQIVND (reference sequence). Trimming removed 3 bases from V and 4 bases from J; junction bases left unmatched: 5. The CDR3 sequence is CASSIRAGGYNEQFF. CDR3 DNA: TGTGCCAGTAGTATTCGCGCGGGGGGTTACAATGAGCAGTTCTTC.

The V and J genes are TRBV19 and TRBJ2-2; D ambiguous. V was cut by 3 bases and J by 6 bases, with 8 bases left in between. Per the germline V gene, CDR1 is LNHDA and CDR2 is SQIVND (reference sequence). CDR3 size: 13 residues. CDR3 in DNA: TGTGCCAGTAGTATTAAGGTGTCCGGGGAGCTGTTTTTT. Amino acids: CASSIKVSGELFF. The whole variable domain, filled in from reference TRBV19 and TRBJ2-2, reads DGGITQSPKYLFRKEGQNVTLSCEQNLNHDAMYWYRQDPGQGLRLIYYSQIVNDFQKGDIAEGYSVSREKKESFPLTVTSAQKNPTAFYLCASSIKVSGELFFGEGSRLTVL.

The CDR3 DNA reads as TGTGCCACCAGTGACAACAGGGATCAAGAGACCCAGTACTTC. Protein product: CATSDNRDQETQYF. V and J are TRBV24-1 and TRBJ2-5; D may be TRBD1 (6 bases). The germline gives CDR1 KGHDR, CDR2 SFDVKD. Between the trimmed V and J ends, which lost 4 bases and 2 bases, there was a span of 10 bases. The CDR3 covers 14 residues.

The rearrangement joins TRBV7-9 to TRBJ1-2; 7 bases align to TRBD1. With V trimmed by 4 bases and J by 6 bases, 2 bases remained unmatched. The CDR3 is made up of 12 amino acids. Germline CDR1 is SEHNR and CDR2 is FQNEAQ (reference sequence). CDR3 in DNA: TGTGCCAGCAGCTCAGGGGGAAATGGCTACACCTTC. Translated: CASSSGGNGYTF.

A single count supports this clone. This chain uses TRBV20-1 with TRBJ1-2, with unresolved D. Per germline, CDR1 DFQATT and CDR2 SNEGSKA (reference sequence). The CDR3 has 11 residues. Trimming took 1 base from V and 4 from J, leaving 4 bases between them. CDR3 coding DNA: TGCAGTGCTAGAGCCACCTATGGCTACACCTTC. Translation gives CSARATYGYTF.

This clone was observed once. Additional DNA sequences in this sample encode the identical CDR3. The chain's CDR3 is CASSLYPDRDEQYF. The CDR3 DNA reads as TGTGCCAGTAGTCTCTACCCGGACAGGGACGAGCAGTACTTC. The chain links TRBV19 to TRBJ2-7, with TRBD1 matching over 8 bases. There are 14 residues in the CDR3. Unmatched junction bases numbered 8, after V lost 5 bases and J lost 5 bases. Germline CDR1 is LNHDA and CDR2 is SQIVND (reference sequence). Together with reference TRBV19 and TRBJ2-7, the CDR3 gives the full variable domain: DGGITQSPKYLFRKEGQNVTLSCEQNLNHDAMYWYRQDPGQGLRLIYYSQIVNDFQKGDIAEGYSVSREKKESFPLTVTSAQKNPTAFYLCASSLYPDRDEQYFGPGTRLTVT.

The rearrangement links TRBV4-1 to TRBJ1-2; perhaps TRBD1 as D (6 bases). The CDR3 is 14 amino acids. Germline CDR1 and CDR2: MGHRA and YSYEKL. Trimming shortened V by 0 bases and J by 4 bases, and 9 bases separated the two germline ends. This CDR3 is CASSQDAQGYGYTF. CDR3 DNA: TGCGCCAGCAGCCAAGACGCACAGGGCTATGGCTACACCTTC.

The J gene is TRBJ1-5, the V gene TRBV19; D is unclear. CDR3 length equals 14 residues. CDR1 LNHDA and CDR2 SQIVND come from the germline V gene (reference sequence). Trimming removed 4 bases from V and 6 bases from J, with 13 bases in between. The CDR3 spells CASSTAEAFQPQHF. DNA for the CDR3: TGTGCCAGTAGTACAGCTGAGGCTTTTCAGCCCCAGCATTTT.

V usage is TRBV4-2 and J usage is TRBJ2-5; either TRBD1 or TRBD2 may fit D (5 bases each). V was trimmed by 0 bases and J by 4 bases, leaving 6 bases between them. Germline lookup yields CDR1 LGHNA and CDR2 YNFKEQ. The CDR3 is made up of 13 amino acids. CDR3 nucleotide sequence: TGTGCCAGCAGCCAAGAGAGGGGAGAGACCCAGTACTTC. Its protein is CASSQERGETQYF.